This entry is about one T cell receptor beta chain. This clone was seen just once. Its cognate antigen has yet to be identified. Base qualities were left out, and no much larger clone turns up one base away. This specimen's time point label, interpreted: new active TB diagnosis, blood taken before or within 7 days of starting treatment. The active tuberculosis patients were newly diagnosed, HIV-seronegative South African adults aged 18 years or older. Confirmation of active tuberculosis was based on positive sputum smear microscopy and/or a positive M. tuberculosis culture. Immunosequencing of unsorted cryopreserved PBMC covered, on average, around 96,000 T cells per clinical donor. The sample belongs to a study of T cells in tuberculosis (dated by TCRdb to 2016 to 2019). Looking at the study overall: To characterize T cells specific for the mycobacterial lipid antigen glucose monomycolate (GMM), the study used CD1B tetramers together with high-throughput TCR immunosequencing. IGRA-negative adolescents, IGRA-positive adolescents with latent tuberculosis and adults with active tuberculosis, ten per group, were compared in a South African clinical cohort. Active tuberculosis patient PBMC were archived before or within 7 days of starting standard anti-tuberculosis treatment.

TCR libraries were generated with the immunoSEQ multiplex PCR assay, using TCR-beta and/or TCR-alpha/delta assays for each sample. The amplified TCR libraries were sequenced on the Illumina high-throughput platform. In the paper's pipeline: Clustering and dimensionality reduction were performed using pairwise TCRdist distances among GMM-specific receptors from ex vivo sorted or in vitro expanded T cells. Each clinical repertoire received a mean NN-distance score, defined as the average TCRdist to the nearest 10% of tetramer-positive reference sequences. To compute GEM TCR motif frequency, the fraction of unique TCRs matching known GEM sequences by V/J usage and CDR3 length was calculated. Linear discriminant analysis with leave-one-out cross-validation, implemented in scikit-learn, was used to classify active tuberculosis. Sourced from immuneACCESS, this table was stored by TCRdb with only in-frame sequences that have V and J called. A share of the clones is absent; for the studies checked, an unresolved V gene accounts for under half, and the remainder has no known explanation. V and J calls and clone size follow that table, whereas D and trimming were derived from the DNA. In this sample the table shows 29,000 or so clones, roughly nine tenths of which occur a single time. The ten largest clonotypes hold around 6.5% of the sample.

The paper's findings and limits, for the study overall: The smaller NN-distances were partly driven by shorter CDR3-alpha lengths in active tuberculosis patients, and the difference for TCR-beta did not reach statistical significance. An accuracy of 85% to 90% (AUROC around 0.9) was reached by a classifier using the diverse GMM-specific repertoire, compared with around 70% accuracy when GEM motif frequencies were used. Which clinical samples got chosen depended on the availability of cryopreserved specimens, and the active tuberculosis cases were adults, whereas the controls were adolescents. Smaller mean NN-distances to GMM-specific TCRs were observed in active tuberculosis TCR-alpha repertoires than in IGRA-negative controls, suggesting clonal expansion of GMM-specific TCRs.

V is pared back by 6 bases and J by 4 bases, with 12 bases lying between the germline termini. The CDR3 runs 13 residues from the cysteine to the phenylalanine. Of the read, only the CDR3 DNA is kept; its 39 bases are in frame from base 1. Taken from the germline V gene, the CDR1 and CDR2 loops are KGHSH and LQKENI. The receptor was isolated from an adult with tuberculosis. Sequences were derived from PBMCs, sampled at tuberculosis diagnosis. The V gene is TRBV18 and the J gene is TRBJ1-1, with no D gene named confidently. The CDR3 has the sequence CASSRDWSTEAFF. The nucleotides are TGTGCCAGCTCTCGTGATTGGAGCACTGAAGCTTTCTTT.